The source of this TCR beta chain is a study of OX40 agonist ivuxolimab in advanced cancers. The data were produced by immunoSEQ multiplex PCR, yet TCRdb's version contains in-frame clones alone and is incomplete. Here the sample spans about 17,000 clones, about 73% being singletons. The CDR3 is 16 residues long. The V gene's germline CDR1 is MNHEY and CDR2 SVGAGI. The V and J ends lost 0 bases and 1 base respectively, with 9 bases between them. The chain links TRBV6-5 to TRBJ2-2; D is uncertain. The TCR was taken from an adult with an advanced solid tumor such as melanoma, head and neck, liver or kidney cancer. Sequencing used CD4+ or CD8+ T cells sorted from blood, obtained in a trial of the OX40 agonist ivuxolimab. CDR3 sequence reads: CASSYSMSENTGELFF. CDR3 in DNA: TGTGCCAGCAGTTACTCGATGTCCGAGAACACCGGGGAGCTGTTTTTT.